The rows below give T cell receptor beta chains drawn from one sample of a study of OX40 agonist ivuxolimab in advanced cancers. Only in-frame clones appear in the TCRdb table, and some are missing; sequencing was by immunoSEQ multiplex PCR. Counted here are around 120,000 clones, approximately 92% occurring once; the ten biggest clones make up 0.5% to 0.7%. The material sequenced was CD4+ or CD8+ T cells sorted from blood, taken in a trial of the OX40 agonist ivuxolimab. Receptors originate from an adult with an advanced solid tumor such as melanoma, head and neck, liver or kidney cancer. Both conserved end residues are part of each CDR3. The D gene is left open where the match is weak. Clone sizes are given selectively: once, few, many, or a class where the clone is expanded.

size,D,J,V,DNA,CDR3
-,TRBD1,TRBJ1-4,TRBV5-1,TGCGCCAGCAGCTTGGGACAGGGGGCTTATGAAAAACTGTTTTTT,CASSLGQGAYEKLFF
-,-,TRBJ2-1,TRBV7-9,TGTGCCAGCAGCTTAGGTCAGGCAGGGCAAGGTGAGCAGTTCTTC,CASSLGQAGQGEQFF
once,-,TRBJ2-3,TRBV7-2,TGTGCCAGCATTGGCGGCGGACCCGGCGTTGATACGCAGTATTTT,CASIGGGPGVDTQYF
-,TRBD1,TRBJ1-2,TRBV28,TGTGCCAGCAGGAGGACAGGCCTATTTGGCTACACCTTC,CASRRTGLFGYTF
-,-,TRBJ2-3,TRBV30,TGTGCCTGGAGGGCTAGGAGCGGCTACACAGATACGCAGTATTTT,CAWRARSGYTDTQYF
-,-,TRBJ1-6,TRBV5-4,TGTGCCAGCAGCTTAACGGGGGCCGGTAATTCACCCCTCCACTTT,CASSLTGAGNSPLHF
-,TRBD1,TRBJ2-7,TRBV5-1,TGCGCCAGCAGCCTAATAGACAGGGGGACCGAGCAGTACTTC,CASSLIDRGTEQYF
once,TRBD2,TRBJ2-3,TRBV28,TGTGCCAGCAGTTTACCCCGGGGCGGGGGGGCAGGAACGCAGTATTTT,CASSLPRGGGAGTQYF
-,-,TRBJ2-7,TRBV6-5,TGTGCCAGCAGTCTCTCCTTGAGCTCCTACGAGCAGTACTTC,CASSLSLSSYEQYF
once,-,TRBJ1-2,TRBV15,TGTGCCACCAGCAGAGATTGGTCGGATAACTATGGCTACACCTTC,CATSRDWSDNYGYTF
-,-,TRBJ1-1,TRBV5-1,TGCGCCAGCAGCTTACAGGGGAACACTGAAGCTTTCTTT,CASSLQGNTEAFF
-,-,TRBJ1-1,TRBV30,TGTGCCTGGAAGAGGGATTGGAACACTGAAGCTTTCTTT,CAWKRDWNTEAFF
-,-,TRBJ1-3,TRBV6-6,TGTGCCAGCAGTTACGGGACCGTGAGCTCTGGAAACACCATATATTTT,CASSYGTVSSGNTIYF
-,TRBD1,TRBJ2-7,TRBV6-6,TGTGCCAGCGGAGGCAGGGGGACCTACGAGCAGTACTTC,CASGGRGTYEQYF
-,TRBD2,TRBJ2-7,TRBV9,TGTGCCAGCAGCGTAGGGTCTAGCGGGGAATACGAGCAGTACTTC,CASSVGSSGEYEQYF
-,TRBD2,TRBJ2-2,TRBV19,TGTGCCAGTAGTCCTGGCGCGGGGGGCCACACCGGGGAGCTGTTTTTT,CASSPGAGGHTGELFF
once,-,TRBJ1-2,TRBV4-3,TGCGCCAGCAGCCAAGTTATCAACTATGGCTACACCTTC,CASSQVINYGYTF
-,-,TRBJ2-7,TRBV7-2,TGTGCCAGCAGCTCCCGAAAGGGACCCTCCTACGAGCAGTACTTC,CASSSRKGPSYEQYF
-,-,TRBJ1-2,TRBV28,TGTGCCAGCAGTTCCCGAACCTATGGCTACACCTTC,CASSSRTYGYTF
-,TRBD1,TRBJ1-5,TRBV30,TGTGCCTGGAGTGTGTTGGGGCTGACAGGGACGAAAGATCAGCCCCAGCATTTT,CAWSVLGLTGTKDQPQHF
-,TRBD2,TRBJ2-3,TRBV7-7,TGTGCTAGCAGCTTTACTAGCGGGGTTACAGATACGCAGTATTTT,CASSFTSGVTDTQYF
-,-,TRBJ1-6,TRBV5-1,TGCGCCAGCAGCTCCCGTGGGCCGGGGAATTCACCCCTCCACTTT,CASSSRGPGNSPLHF
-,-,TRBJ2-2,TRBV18,TGTGCCAGCTCACCATCGGGCACCGGGGAGCTGTTTTTT,CASSPSGTGELFF
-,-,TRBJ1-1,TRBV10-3,TGTGCCATCGGAGGGAGGGGAATGAACACTGAAGCTTTCTTT,CAIGGRGMNTEAFF
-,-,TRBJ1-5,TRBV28,TGTGCCAGCAGCCAAGGGGGCAATCAGCCCCAGCATTTT,CASSQGGNQPQHF
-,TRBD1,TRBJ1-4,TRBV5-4,TGTGCCAGCAGCTTGGGCGGGACAGGGCGGGAAAAACTGTTTTTT,CASSLGGTGREKLFF
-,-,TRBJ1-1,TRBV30,TGTGCCTGGATCCCCGGGGGGGGCCACCTGAAAGCTTTCTTT,CAWIPGGGHLKAFF
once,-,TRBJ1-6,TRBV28,TGTGCCAGCAGTGCCTCCGGGACCTCGGGAGGCTCCTATAATTCACCCCTCCACTTT,CASSASGTSGGSYNSPLHF
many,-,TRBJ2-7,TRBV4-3,TGCGCCAGCAGCCTCGGAGTAGCCCCTTATTACGAGCAGTACTTC,CASSLGVAPYYEQYF
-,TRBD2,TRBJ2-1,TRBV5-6,TGTGCCAGCAGCTTACTAGCGGGGCAGTTCTTC,CASSLLAGQFF
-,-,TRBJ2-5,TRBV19,TGTGCCAGTAGTATTAGAGGGTCCCAAGAGACCCAGTACTTC,CASSIRGSQETQYF
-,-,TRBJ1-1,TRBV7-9,TGTGCCAGCAGCTTACAGACAGGTGACACTGAAGCTTTCTTT,CASSLQTGDTEAFF
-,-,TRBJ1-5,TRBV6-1,TGTGCCAGCAGTGAACTTGGAGAGCTCAATCAGCCCCAGCATTTT,CASSELGELNQPQHF
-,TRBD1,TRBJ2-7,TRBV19,TGTGCCAGTAGTAGAACTGCCGGGACAGGAAACGAGCAGTACTTC,CASSRTAGTGNEQYF
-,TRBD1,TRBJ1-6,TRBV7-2,TGTGCCAGCAGCTTAGACCAGGGGGGATGGAATTCACCCCTCCACTTT,CASSLDQGGWNSPLHF
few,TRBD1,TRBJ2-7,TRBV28,TGTGCCAGCAGTTACCCTCCGGGACAGGGAAACTACGAGCAGTACTTC,CASSYPPGQGNYEQYF
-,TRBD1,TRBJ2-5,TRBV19,TGTGCCAGTAGTGTTAACAGGGGGGAGACCCAGTACTTC,CASSVNRGETQYF
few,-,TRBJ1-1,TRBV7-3,TGTGCCAGCAGCTTAAACAGGGCGGGCACTGAAGCTTTCTTT,CASSLNRAGTEAFF
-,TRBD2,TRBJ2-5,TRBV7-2,TGTGCCAGCAGCTTCTTTGGACTAGCGGGGCCAGGCGAGACCCAGTACTTC,CASSFFGLAGPGETQYF
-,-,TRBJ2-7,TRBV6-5,TGTGCCAGCAGCTCACAGGGTGCGACCTACGAGCAGTACTTC,CASSSQGATYEQYF
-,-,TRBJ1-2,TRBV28,TGTGCCAGCAGTTCGGACACCGGGGCCGGCGGTGGCTACACCTTC,CASSSDTGAGGGYTF
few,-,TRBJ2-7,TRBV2,TGTGCCAGCAGTTCCTCCTACGAGCAGTACTTC,CASSSSYEQYF
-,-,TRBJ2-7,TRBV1,TGCACCAGCAGCCAAGACGGAGGGAGCGGGGGGAAGTTCACCTACGAGCAGTACTTC,CTSSQDGGSGGKFTYEQYF
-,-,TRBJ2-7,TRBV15,TGTGCCACCAGCAGAGATGTAGACAGCTCCTACGAGCAGTACTTC,CATSRDVDSSYEQYF
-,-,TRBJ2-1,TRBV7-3,TGTGCCAGCAGACCCGGGGACTCCTACAATGAGCAGTTCTTC,CASRPGDSYNEQFF
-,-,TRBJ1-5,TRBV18,TGTGCCAGCTCACCGGGGGTCCTCAATCAGCCCCAGCATTTT,CASSPGVLNQPQHF
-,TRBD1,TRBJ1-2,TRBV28,TGTGCCAGCAGTCCCCACGCCGGACAGGGGGTTGTCTATGGCTACACCTTC,CASSPHAGQGVVYGYTF